Listed here are 31 T cell receptor beta chains from one sample, sequenced in a study of beta chain features in type 1 diabetes. These receptors have no identified antigens. Regarding the study as a whole: Shortening that was moderate but significant affected the TCRB CDR3s of Type 1 diabetes patients in all four CD4+ subsets.

Since all of the isolated RNA was reverse transcribed, expressed TCRB transcripts were what got sequenced. Measured with immunoSEQ multiplex PCR; TCRdb has only the in-frame clones, and not every one. Of approximately 140,000 clones in the sample, about 10% are singletons; the top ten hold roughly 0.75%. The sample comprised central memory CD4+ T cells from blood. The origin of the receptors is a man aged 25-40 years with type 1 diabetes.

CDR3 nucleotides: TGTGCCAGCAGCTTCCCACCTAGCGGGGCGGCGTACAATGAGCAGTTCTTC. This gives the protein CASSFPPSGAAYNEQFF. The rearrangement uses TRBV7-6 and TRBJ2-1, with 9 bases that match TRBD2. Germline V gene sequence: CDR1 SGHVS, CDR2 FNYEAQ. The CDR3 is made up of 17 amino acids. After removal of 3 bases from V and 4 bases from J, the junction contained 10 bases not matched to a gene.

The CDR3 sequence: CASSLGTGGGYEQYF. The CDR3 DNA reads as TGTGCCAGCAGCTTAGGCACAGGGGGTGGTTACGAGCAGTACTTC. The chain employs TRBV7-2 and TRBJ2-7, with TRBD1 identical over 8 bases. Germline CDR1 is SGHTA and CDR2 is FQGNSA. This CDR3 is 15 amino acids long. Trimming at V came to 1 base and at J to 4 bases, leaving 6 bases not matched to a gene.

This sequence joins TRBV5-5 and TRBJ2-7; 9 nucleotides line up with TRBD1. V shed 4 bases, J shed 6 bases, and the junction held 8 bases outside the gene matches. Germline V gives CDR1 SGHKS, CDR2 YYEKEE (reference sequence). This CDR3 spans 14 amino acids. Here the CDR3 DNA reads TGTGCCAGCAGCCCGCGGGACAGGGCGGCCGAGCAGTACTTC. This translates into CASSPRDRAAEQYF.

The V gene is TRBV4-3, the J gene TRBJ2-5; 11 bases fit TRBD1. CDR1 LGHNA and CDR2 YSLEER come from the germline V gene. V dropped 5 bases and J dropped 5; count of bases not matched to a gene: 7. This CDR3 has 15 amino acids. CDR3 protein: CASSLDRGLLETQYF. The CDR3 DNA reads as TGCGCCAGCAGCTTGGACAGGGGGCTGCTTGAGACCCAGTACTTC.

In regard to this clone: This sample includes further DNA sequences coding for the same CDR3. V usage is TRBV11-2 and J usage is TRBJ1-6, with TRBD1 matching over 8 bases. The junction had 2 bases not matched to a gene; V was cut back by 3 bases and J by 7 bases. CDR3 length: 14 residues. CDR1 is SGHAT and CDR2 is FQNNGV in the germline V gene. This CDR3 is CASSLRQGNSPLHF. CDR3 in DNA: TGTGCCAGCAGCTTGAGACAGGGGAATTCACCCCTCCACTTT.

The rearrangement links TRBV7-2 to TRBJ2-5, with D possibly TRBD2 on 5 matching bases. The CDR3 extends over 13 amino acids. Germline CDR1 is SGHTA and CDR2 is FQGNSA. V lost 5 bases and J 4 bases, leaving 11 bases between the germline ends. DNA of the CDR3: TGTGCCAGCAGCCCCATACGGGGAGAGACCCAGTACTTC. It is translated as CASSPIRGETQYF.

This clone showed up many times. This chain links TRBV9 with TRBJ1-2; no definite D call. Trimming took off 2 bases at V and 0 bases at J, with 8 bases between the two ends. Germline values: CDR1 SGDLS, CDR2 YYNGEE. The CDR3 totals 14 residues. The CDR3 region has the DNA TGTGCCAGCAGCGTTAGCGCGACTAACTATGGCTACACCTTC. This encodes CASSVSATNYGYTF.

In its sample, this clone was seen a few times. The chain carries TRBV14 and TRBJ2-2; TRBD2 is a possible D gene (6 bases). Germline CDR1 is SGHDN and CDR2 is FVKESK. V shed 1 base and J shed 0 bases, with 12 bases lying between them. This CDR3 spans 17 amino acids. The CDR3, as DNA: TGTGCCAGCAGCCAAGTACGGGACTTCCCGAACACCGGGGAGCTGTTTTTT. Translated, it gives CASSQVRDFPNTGELFF.

This chain uses TRBV5-1 with TRBJ2-3, with D possibly TRBD2 on 6 matching bases. There are 14 residues in the CDR3. V was clipped by 4 bases and J by 6 bases, with 15 bases between them. CDR1 is SGHRS and CDR2 is YFSETQ in the germline V gene. The CDR3 coding sequence is TGCGCCAGCAGCCTGGCGGGGTCCGGGGATACGCAGTATTTT. Protein: CASSLAGSGDTQYF. The full variable domain, its missing parts supplied by reference TRBV5-1 and TRBJ2-3, is KAGVTQTPRYLIKTRGQQVTLSCSPISGHRSVSWYQQTPGQGLQFLFEYFSETQRNKGNFPGRFSGRQFSNSRSEMNVSTLELGDSALYLCASSLAGSGDTQYFGPGTRLTVL.

The chain employs TRBV30 and TRBJ2-5, with 7 bases aligning to TRBD1. CDR1 and CDR2 (germline): GTSNPN, SVGIG (reference sequence). V trimming: 2 bases; J trimming: 0 bases; junction bases outside the gene matches: 6. CDR3 length equals 15 residues. CDR3 DNA: TGTGCCTGGAGTCGGGACAGATACTACCAAGAGACCCAGTACTTC. Translating gives CAWSRDRYYQETQYF.

Only a few counts were recorded for this clone. The V call is TRBV5-4, the J call TRBJ2-5; D call uncertain. The CDR3 runs to 13 residues. From germline, CDR1 is SGHNT and CDR2 YYREEE (reference sequence). Between the trimmed V and J ends, which lost 2 bases and 5 bases, there was a span of 10 bases. The CDR3 nucleotides read TGTGCCAGCAGCTTAAGTCTCGGTGAGACCCAGTACTTC. As protein: CASSLSLGETQYF.

This clone was detected a few times. The rearrangement joins TRBV9 to TRBJ2-5; D unresolved. Germline V CDR1 and CDR2: SGDLS, YYNGEE. The V end lost 4 bases, the J end lost 4 bases, and 14 bases lay between the germline ends. The CDR3 covers 14 residues. CDR3 sequence: CASSPRSSTETQYF. The CDR3 region has the DNA TGTGCCAGCAGCCCCCGGAGTTCCACAGAGACCCAGTACTTC.

This clone was picked up a small number of times. This chain links TRBV2 with TRBJ2-3, with 7 nucleotides matching TRBD1. Losses at the gene ends were 10 bases for V and 2 bases for J; bases not matched to a gene: 6. The V gene's germline CDR1 is SNHLY and CDR2 FYNNEI. The CDR3 consists of 13 residues. The CDR3 DNA is TGTGCCACCAGGACAGGAATCACAGATACGCAGTATTTT. It translates to CATRTGITDTQYF. The full variable domain, its missing parts supplied by reference TRBV2 and TRBJ2-3, is EPEVTQTPSHQVTQMGQEVILRCVPISNHLYFYWYRQILGQKVEFLVSFYNNEISEKSEIFDDQFSVERPDGSNFTLKIRSTKLEDSAMYFCATRTGITDTQYFGPGTRLTVL.

This clone was picked up a small number of times. This chain uses TRBV12-2 with TRBJ2-2; TRBD2, the table's D call, was not compared with the DNA. TRBV12-2 is flagged as a pseudogene. CDR3 length: 16 amino acids. Here the CDR3 reads CASRLGQRGNTGELFF. The CDR3 nucleotides read TGTGCAAGTCGCTTAGGCCAGCGGGGGAACACCGGGGAGCTGTTTTTT.

The rearrangement links TRBV5-4 to TRBJ2-1; 11 bases map to TRBD2. Germline CDR1 and CDR2: SGHNT and YYREEE (reference sequence). J gave up 3 bases and V 5 bases, and 7 bases lay outside the gene matches. The CDR3 spans 16 residues. The CDR3 spells CASSIAGGHLYNEQFF. For the CDR3, the DNA is TGTGCCAGCAGTATAGCGGGGGGGCACCTCTACAATGAGCAGTTCTTC.

This clone was seen at least ten times. This same CDR3 is encoded by further DNA sequences in the sample. The chain uses TRBV4-1 and TRBJ1-2; the match to TRBD1 covers 9 bases. The length of the CDR3 is 13 residues. Trimming at V came to 3 bases and at J to 8 bases, leaving 4 bases not matched to a gene. Germline V gene lookup returns CDR1 MGHRA and CDR2 YSYEKL. CDR3 nucleotides: TGCGCCAGCAGCCAGGGGACAGGGTTCGGCTACACCTTC. Translation gives CASSQGTGFGYTF.

The V call is TRBV29-1, the J call TRBJ1-2, with a possible D match to TRBD1 (5 bases). The CDR3 consists of 12 residues. Germline lookup yields CDR1 SQVTM and CDR2 ANQGSEA. The V gene lost 3 bases and the J gene lost 10 bases, with 15 bases spanning the gap. The CDR3 here is CSVDGPGILYTF. Here the CDR3 DNA reads TGCAGCGTTGATGGGCCAGGGATTCTCTACACCTTC.

This clone showed up just a few times. At one end the junction does not follow the germline gene, possibly because of a read error. This chain uses TRBV6-5 with TRBJ2-7; 7 nucleotides align to TRBD1. CDR1 is MNHEY and CDR2 is SVGAGI in the germline V gene. The CDR3 is 15 amino acids. The DNA for the CDR3 is TGTGCCAGCAGTTACTCAAGACAGGGCGATTTCGAGGAGTACTTC. It specifies CASSYSRQGDFEEYF.

CDR3 protein: CSAVTDREQPQHF. CDR3 nucleotides: TGCAGCGCAGTAACGGACAGGGAGCAGCCCCAGCATTTT. This chain connects TRBV29-1 to TRBJ1-5, with 8 bases that match TRBD1. The CDR3 is made up of 13 amino acids. The V segment lost 7 bases and the J segment 7 bases; nucleotides outside the gene matches: 9. The germline V gene has CDR1 SQVTM and CDR2 ANQGSEA.

The chain couples TRBV9 to TRBJ2-3; tentatively, D is TRBD2 (6 bases). V was trimmed by 4 bases and J by 1 base, leaving 16 bases between them. CDR3 size: 16 residues. The germline V gene has CDR1 SGDLS and CDR2 YYNGEE. The CDR3 region is CASSPGSGSGTDTQYF. CDR3 sequence (DNA): TGTGCCAGCAGCCCAGGGTCCGGGAGCGGCACAGATACGCAGTATTTT.

This clone was recorded a few times. V is TRBV6-1 and J is TRBJ2-5; 8 bases align to TRBD1. Germline V gene data show CDR1 as MNHNS and CDR2 as SASEGT. The V segment lost 5 bases and the J segment 2 bases; nucleotides outside the gene matches: 7. This CDR3 comprises 15 residues. In DNA, the CDR3 is TGTGCCAGCAGTAGCCGGGACAGGCAACAAGAGACCCAGTACTTC. Translation gives CASSSRDRQQETQYF.

This chain connects TRBV29-1 to TRBJ2-3; TRBD2 matches 7 bases. Trimming cost V 0 bases and J 8 bases; bases outside gene matches: 5. The CDR3 runs 13 residues. Germline assignment: CDR1 SQVTM and CDR2 ANQGSEA. The CDR3 sequence: CSVEDSSGGTQYF. The CDR3 coding sequence is TGCAGCGTTGAAGATTCTTCGGGGGGTACGCAGTATTTT.

The V and J genes are TRBV4-2 and TRBJ1-4; TRBD1 matches at 11 bases. From germline, CDR1 is LGHNA and CDR2 YNFKEQ. Unmatched junction bases numbered 10, after V lost 5 bases and J lost 2 bases. The CDR3 has 18 amino acids. CDR3 loop: CASSYPPGQGGTNEKLFF. The CDR3 bases are TGTGCCAGCAGCTACCCCCCGGGACAGGGGGGGACTAATGAAAAACTGTTTTTT.

The chain joins TRBV5-8 to TRBJ1-6; 7 bases are shared with TRBD1. Germline V gene lookup returns CDR1 SGHTS and CDR2 YDEGEE. The CDR3 is 15 residues long. V dropped 2 bases and J dropped 7; count of bases not matched to a gene: 6. The CDR3 loop is CASSLGGQLNSPLHF. DNA for the CDR3: TGTGCCAGCAGCTTAGGGGGACAGCTGAATTCACCCCTCCACTTT.

This clone was detected only a few times. The chain couples TRBV19 to TRBJ1-2; TRBD1 is a possible D gene (5 bases). Trimming left V 8 bases short and J 2 bases short, with 21 bases between. Germline V gene data show CDR1 as LNHDA and CDR2 as SQIVND (reference sequence). This CDR3 spans 16 amino acids. This CDR3 is CASAAGPGERNYGYTF. CDR3 sequence (DNA): TGTGCCAGTGCCGCGGGACCCGGGGAACGGAACTATGGCTACACCTTC.

In this sample, this clone turned up once. The chain joins TRBV7-3 to TRBJ1-2, with a weak D call TRBD1 (5 bases). The CDR3 consists of 14 residues. Germline assignment: CDR1 SGHTA and CDR2 FQGTGA. V was pared by 6 bases and J by 9 bases, with 20 bases between. CDR3: CASRDAGPPWSYTF. DNA of the CDR3: TGTGCCAGCAGAGATGCAGGGCCTCCTTGGAGCTACACCTTC.

V and J are TRBV19 and TRBJ2-7; D is possibly TRBD2 (5 bases). From germline, CDR1 is LNHDA and CDR2 SQIVND (reference sequence). The CDR3 contains 13 residues. V was trimmed by 3 bases and J by 6 bases, leaving 12 bases between them. CDR3 DNA: TGTGCCAGTAGTATTTACCTAGAGGGCGAGCAGTACTTC. Its protein is CASSIYLEGEQYF.

This rearrangement joins TRBV5-1 to TRBJ1-1, with 7 bases lining up with TRBD1. Unmatched junction bases numbered 12, after V lost 7 bases and J lost 0 bases. CDR1 is SGHRS, CDR2 YFSETQ, per germline. CDR3 length: 16 residues. CDR3 protein: CASAPGTDFMNTEAFF. CDR3 DNA sequence: TGCGCCAGCGCTCCCGGGACAGACTTTATGAACACTGAAGCTTTCTTT.

This chain's CDR3 is CASSLLTGQGGSEQFF. The CDR3 DNA reads as TGTGCCAGCAGCCTCTTGACGGGACAGGGTGGTTCGGAGCAGTTCTTC. This chain joins TRBV7-2 and TRBJ2-1; the match to TRBD1 covers 9 bases. V shed 5 bases and J 10 bases; nucleotides not matched to a gene: 15. Germline-derived CDR1 and CDR2 are SGHTA and FQGNSA. CDR3 size: 16 residues.

The chain has TRBV4-3 and TRBJ2-5; TRBD1 might be the D (8 bases). From germline, CDR1 is LGHNA and CDR2 YSLEER. This CDR3 has 14 residues. The V and J ends lost 3 bases and 5 bases respectively, with 13 bases between them. CDR3 nucleotide sequence: TGCGCCAGCAGCCACCAACAGGGGGGGGAGACCCAGTACTTC. Translating it yields CASSHQQGGETQYF.

This clone turned up a few times. The genes are TRBV18 and TRBJ1-1; D is uncertain. V was shortened by 5 bases and J by 3 bases, with 10 bases between the two germline ends. CDR3 length: 13 residues. Germline CDR1 is KGHSH and CDR2 is LQKENI. This chain's CDR3 is CASSKNTYTEAFF. CDR3 DNA sequence: TGTGCCAGCTCAAAAAACACGTACACTGAAGCTTTCTTT. The full variable domain, its missing parts supplied by reference TRBV18 and TRBJ1-1, is NAGVMQNPRHLVRRRGQEARLRCSPMKGHSHVYWYRQLPEEGLKFMVYLQKENIIDESGMPKERFSAEFPKEGPSILRIQQVVRGDSAAYFCASSKNTYTEAFFGQGTRLTVV.